This TCR beta chain is from a study of shared clonotypes between healthy human individuals. Looking at the study overall: The study enrolled a couple of women and three men aged 18 to 49. Study-level findings and limits: The authors sampled blood alone, and tissue repertoires likely differ. Genetic and exposure-history diversity was limited by the few donors.

The donor population consisted of healthy HIV-negative adults with no recent acute infections or vaccinations. This clone has only one observation. What it recognizes is unknown. Germline CDR1 SGHNT, CDR2 YYREEE (reference sequence). CDR3 size: 15 residues. Trimming at V came to 0 bases and at J to 5 bases, leaving 2 bases not matched to a gene. Produced via immunoSEQ multiplex PCR; TCRdb's table is partial and in-frame only. The table has 450,000 to 500,000 clones, around 73% seen once. The V gene is TRBV5-4, the J gene TRBJ2-1, with 10 bases matching TRBD2. The sample was PBMCs. The TCR comes from a woman in her thirties or forties in good health. Some clones in this sample may be carry-over from other donors' samples. CDR3 nucleotide sequence: TGTGCCAGCAGCTTGGATAGCGGGAGGCACAATGAGCAGTTCTTC. As protein: CASSLDSGRHNEQFF.